The clone carrying this T cell receptor beta chain was picked up a small number of times. Its matching antigen is unknown. This sample is part of a study of beta chain features in type 1 diabetes. Study results and caveats: There was a moderate but significant shortening of TCRB CDR3s in all four CD4+ subsets of Type 1 diabetes patients. Fewer insertions but more deletions were seen at VDJ junctions in type 1 diabetes patients. In cDNA sequencing, cells with high TCR expression could be over-represented.

CDR3 size: 15 residues. Per the germline V gene, CDR1 is SGHNT and CDR2 is YYREEE (reference sequence). J lost 1 base, V lost 0 bases, and 3 bases had no gene match. CD4+ cells of the naive, central memory, regulatory and stem cell-like memory types were sorted via CD45RO/CCR7/CD25/CD127/CD95/CD27. Expressed TCRB transcripts were sequenced after all isolated RNA was converted to cDNA. Produced via immunoSEQ multiplex PCR; TCRdb's table is partial and in-frame only. Of 390,000 or so clones in the sample, approximately 15% are singletons; the top ten hold around 0.039%. The chain recombines TRBV5-4 with TRBJ2-5, with 7 bases aligning to TRBD2. The sequenced sample was naive CD4+ T cells from blood. The receptor's source is a man in his thirties or forties in good health. The CDR3 region is CASSLAPGGQETQYF. CDR3 bases: TGTGCCAGCAGCTTGGCCCCGGGGGGCCAAGAGACCCAGTACTTC.